This TCR beta chain appears in the sequencing data of a study of cytomegalovirus exposure and HLA in healthy donors. The study, taken as a whole, reports: Apart from CMV serostatus, no immune exposure information was available. In a later analysis, a missense DCLRE1C variant was linked to TCR beta V- and J-gene trimming.

Concerning this clone itself: Its antigen remains unknown.

The CDR3 is 16 amino acids. V lost 4 bases, J lost 1 base, and 9 bases stayed unmatched. Germline lookup yields CDR1 KGHSH and CDR2 LQKENI. Primers: 60 Vbeta forward and 13 Jbeta reverse. Sequencing used immunoSEQ multiplex PCR; TCRdb keeps in-frame clones, though not all of them. The sample includes about 140,000 clones, more than 70% of them seen just once. The chain recombines TRBV18 with TRBJ2-5; TRBD1 aligns across 7 bases. The sequenced sample consisted of PBMCs. This receptor was taken from a male donor in good health and CMV-seropositive. The CDR3 DNA reads TGTGCCAGCTCACTTCCCGGACAGGATCCCCAAGAGACCCAGTACTTC. Translating it yields CASSLPGQDPQETQYF. The variable domain in full, with the rest retrieved from reference TRBV18 and TRBJ2-5, is NAGVMQNPRHLVRRRGQEARLRCSPMKGHSHVYWYRQLPEEGLKFMVYLQKENIIDESGMPKERFSAEFPKEGPSILRIQQVVRGDSAAYFCASSLPGQDPQETQYFGPGTRLLVL.